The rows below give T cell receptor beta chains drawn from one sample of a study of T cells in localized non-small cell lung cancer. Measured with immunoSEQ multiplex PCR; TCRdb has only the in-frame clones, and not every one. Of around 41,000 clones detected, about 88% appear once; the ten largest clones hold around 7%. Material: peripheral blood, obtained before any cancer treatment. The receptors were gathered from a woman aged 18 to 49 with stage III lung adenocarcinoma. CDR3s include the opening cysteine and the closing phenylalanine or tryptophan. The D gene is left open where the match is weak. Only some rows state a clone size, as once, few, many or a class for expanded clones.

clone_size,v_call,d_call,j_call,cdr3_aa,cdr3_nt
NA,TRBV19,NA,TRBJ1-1,CASSKGPYIRGRNTEAFF,TGTGCCAGTAGTAAAGGCCCTTATATAAGGGGGAGGAACACTGAAGCTTTCTTT
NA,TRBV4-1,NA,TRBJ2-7,CASSQAPLPHRDGEQYF,TGCGCCAGCAGCCAAGCTCCCCTCCCCCACAGGGACGGCGAGCAGTACTTC
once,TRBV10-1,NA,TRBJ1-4,CASSEGIGTKLFF,TGCGCCAGCAGTGAGGGTATAGGGACGAAACTGTTTTTT
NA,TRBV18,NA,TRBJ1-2,CASQGDSNYGYTF,TGTGCCAGCCAGGGAGATAGCAATTATGGCTACACCTTC
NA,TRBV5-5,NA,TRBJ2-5,CASSTRPPIPGETQYF,TGTGCCAGCAGCACTCGACCCCCTATCCCGGGGGAGACCCAGTACTTC
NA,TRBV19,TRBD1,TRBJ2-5,CASGTGGIGIQYF,TGTGCCAGTGGGACAGGGGGCATAGGGATCCAGTACTTC
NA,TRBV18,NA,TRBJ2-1,CASSPPTLQGRFF,TGTGCCAGCTCACCACCAACGTTACAGGGACGGTTCTTC
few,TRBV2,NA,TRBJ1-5,CASSPGLGQPQHF,TGTGCCAGCAGCCCCGGATTGGGTCAGCCCCAGCATTTT
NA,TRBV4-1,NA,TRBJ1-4,CASSLASGLNEKLFF,TGCGCCAGCAGCCTAGCGTCAGGTCTAAATGAAAAACTGTTTTTT
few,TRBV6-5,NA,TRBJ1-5,CASRSGAQPQHF,TGTGCCAGCAGGTCCGGGGCTCAGCCCCAGCATTTT
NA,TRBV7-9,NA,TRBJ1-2,CASTLGAYGYTF,TGTGCCAGCACCCTCGGCGCGTATGGCTACACCTTC
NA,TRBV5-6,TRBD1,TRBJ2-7,CASSLWDRAHYEQYF,TGTGCCAGCAGCTTGTGGGACAGGGCACACTACGAGCAGTACTTC
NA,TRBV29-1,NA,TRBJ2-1,CSAPQGNSYNEQFF,TGCAGCGCGCCTCAGGGGAACTCCTACAATGAGCAGTTCTTC
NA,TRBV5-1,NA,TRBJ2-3,CASSEGGGASTDTQYF,TGCGCCAGCAGCGAAGGAGGTGGGGCTAGCACAGATACGCAGTATTTT
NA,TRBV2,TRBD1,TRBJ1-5,CARGTGEGYQPQHF,TGTGCCAGAGGGACAGGGGAAGGGTATCAGCCCCAGCATTTT
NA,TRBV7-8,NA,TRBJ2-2,CASSLFAGQNTGELFF,TGTGCCAGCAGCTTATTCGCGGGGCAGAACACCGGGGAGCTGTTTTTT
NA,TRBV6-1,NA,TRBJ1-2,CASSSGANYGYTF,TGTGCCAGCAGTTCCGGAGCTAACTATGGCTACACCTTC
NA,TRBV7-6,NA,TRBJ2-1,CASSPNRNEQFF,TGTGCCAGCAGCCCGAATAGAAATGAGCAGTTCTTC
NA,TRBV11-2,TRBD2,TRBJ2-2,CASSSGTSAGELFF,TGTGCCAGCAGTTCCGGGACTAGCGCCGGGGAGCTGTTTTTT
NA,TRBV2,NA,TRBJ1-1,CASSEAGMNTEAFF,TGTGCCAGCAGTGAAGCGGGAATGAACACTGAAGCTTTCTTT
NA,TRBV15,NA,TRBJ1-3,CATSNDRNTIYF,TGTGCCACCAGCAACGACCGAAACACCATATATTTT
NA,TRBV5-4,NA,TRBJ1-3,CASSLLGDAGNTIYF,TGTGCCAGCAGCTTGTTAGGGGATGCTGGAAACACCATATATTTT
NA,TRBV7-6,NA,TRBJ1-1,CASSPTGLNTEAFF,TGTGCCAGCAGCCCTACAGGGCTGAACACTGAAGCTTTCTTT
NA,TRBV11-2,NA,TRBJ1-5,CASSLGFVQPQHF,TGTGCCAGCAGCTTAGGGTTCGTTCAGCCCCAGCATTTT
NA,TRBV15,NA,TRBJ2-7,CATRDGRNSYEQYF,TGTGCCACCAGGGACGGACGGAACTCCTACGAGCAGTACTTC
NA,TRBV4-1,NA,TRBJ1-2,CASSQEPLGPGPNLYGYTF,TGCGCCAGCAGCCAAGAACCCCTCGGTCCAGGACCGAACCTTTATGGCTACACCTTC
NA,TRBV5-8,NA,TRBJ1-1,CASSLFFGTVNTEAFF,TGTGCCAGCAGCTTGTTTTTTGGGACCGTGAACACTGAAGCTTTCTTT
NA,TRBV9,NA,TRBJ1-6,CASSVYVNNSPLHF,TGTGCCAGCAGCGTATATGTTAATAATTCACCCCTCCACTTT
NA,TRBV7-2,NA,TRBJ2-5,CASSLLGALQETQYF,TGTGCCAGCAGCTTGTTGGGAGCGCTCCAAGAGACCCAGTACTTC
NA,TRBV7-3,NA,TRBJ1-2,CASSLNGGQAYGYTF,TGTGCCAGCAGCTTAAACGGGGGGCAGGCCTATGGCTACACCTTC